This T cell receptor (beta chain) emerged from a study of OX40 agonist ivuxolimab in advanced cancers. A note on this clone: Its specificity is not known. The junction differs from germline at one of its ends, possibly a read error.

Profiling relied on immunoSEQ multiplex PCR, and the TCRdb table lists in-frame clones only, not all of them. The data hold just under 65,000 clones, with around four fifths observed a single time. Study results and caveats: Expanded clones tended on average to be more numerous among CD8+ T cells than CD4+. Partial responders receiving 0.1-3.0 mg/kg showed among the lowest clonal expansion.

The sample in question was CD4+ or CD8+ T cells sorted from blood, obtained in a trial of the OX40 agonist ivuxolimab. This TCR was recovered from an adult with an advanced solid tumor such as melanoma, head and neck, liver or kidney cancer.

The CDR3 spells CASSLFTSGSSSEQYF. CDR3 nucleotides: TGCGCCAGCAGCTTATTTACTAGCGGGAGCTCCTCCGAGCAGTACTTC. The rearrangement links TRBV5-1 to TRBJ2-7, with 11 nucleotides matching TRBD2. Germline CDR1 is SGHRS and CDR2 is YFSETQ. This CDR3 contains 16 residues.